This T cell receptor beta chain was recovered during a study of shared clonotypes between healthy human individuals. In the study overall: Three plates were used per donor for CD4 naive, three for CD4 memory, two for CD8 naive and one for CD8 memory.

Overall study findings and caveats: Non-shared clonotypes were found to have lower generation probabilities than the clonotypes that were shared by all four of the sorted-subset donors. About 5% of naive CD4 clonotypes were shared across a handful of donors.

Note on this clone: Antigen specificity is unknown.

Each subset's genomic DNA was shared equally among a number of immunoSEQ plates. Clones were read by immunoSEQ multiplex PCR, and TCRdb kept only the in-frame ones, dropping some. This sample has hundreds of thousands of clones, with around 95% found just once. CD8 cells classed as naive were CD45RO-negative and positively selected for CCR7, excluding terminally differentiated effector memory CD45RA+ cells. Sequenced: naive CD8+ T cells sorted from blood. The clonotype was recovered from a woman aged 25-40 years in good health.

CDR3 sequence: CASSLKGLGANVLTF. In nucleotides, the CDR3 is TGCGCCAGCAGCTTGAAAGGACTAGGGGCCAACGTCCTGACTTTC. The genes are TRBV5-1 and TRBJ2-6; tentatively, D is TRBD2 (6 bases). CDR1 and CDR2 (germline): SGHRS, YFSETQ. Deletions cut 1 base from V and 4 bases from J, with 9 bases between. The CDR3 has 15 residues.